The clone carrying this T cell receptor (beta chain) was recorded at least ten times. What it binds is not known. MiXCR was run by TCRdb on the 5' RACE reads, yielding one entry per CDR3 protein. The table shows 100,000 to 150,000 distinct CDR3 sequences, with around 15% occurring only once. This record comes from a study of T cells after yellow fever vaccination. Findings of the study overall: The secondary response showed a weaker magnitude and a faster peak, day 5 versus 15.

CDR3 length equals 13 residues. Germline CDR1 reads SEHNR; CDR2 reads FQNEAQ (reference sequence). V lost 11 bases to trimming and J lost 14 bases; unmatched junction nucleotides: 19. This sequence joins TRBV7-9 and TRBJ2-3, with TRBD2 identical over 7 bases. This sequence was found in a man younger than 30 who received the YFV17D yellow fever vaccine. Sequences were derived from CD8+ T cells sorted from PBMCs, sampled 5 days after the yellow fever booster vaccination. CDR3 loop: CAARTSDLSHPYF. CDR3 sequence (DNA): TGTGCCGCCCGGACTAGTGATCTGAGTCATCCGTATTTT.